One and the same sample provided the 23 T cell receptor beta chains below, sequenced in a study of T cell responses to AZD1222 COVID-19 vaccine. Here immunoSEQ multiplex PCR was the method, and the copy in TCRdb shows in-frame clones only, minus some. The repertoire includes fewer than 150,000 clones, 70% to 90% of them detected once, and around 7.7% sits in the top ten. Specimen: peripheral blood, collected on day 0 of AZD1222 vaccination. These receptor sequences come from an adult in good health.

The genes are TRBV18 and TRBJ1-4, with D possibly matching TRBD1 (5 bases). The CDR3 is 16 amino acids. The V end was cut by 2 bases, the J end by 7 bases, with 17 bases between. Germline loops: CDR1 KGHSH, CDR2 LQKENI. CDR3 sequence: CASSPNPPWGGEKLFF. DNA of the CDR3: TGTGCCAGCTCACCAAACCCCCCCTGGGGGGGTGAAAAACTGTTTTTT.

The chain links TRBV11-1 to TRBJ1-3, with 7 nucleotides matching TRBD1. This CDR3 has 16 residues. CDR1 SGHAT and CDR2 FQDESV come from the germline V gene (reference sequence). V was clipped by 5 bases and J by 3 bases; unmatched bases: 10. The CDR3 spells CASSPRKGGIGNTIYF. CDR3 sequence (DNA): TGTGCCAGCAGCCCCCGGAAAGGGGGCATTGGAAACACCATATATTTT. The whole variable domain, filled in from reference TRBV11-1 and TRBJ1-3, reads EAEVAQSPRYKITEKSQAVAFWCDPISGHATLYWYRQILGQGPELLVQFQDESVVDDSQLPKDRFSAERLKGVDSTLKIQPAELGDSAMYLCASSPRKGGIGNTIYFGEGSWLTVV.

This chain uses TRBV19 with TRBJ1-2, with TRBD1 as a possible D gene (5 bases). The CDR3 extends over 13 amino acids. Trimming stripped 4 bases from V and 1 base from J, with 7 bases between. The germline gives CDR1 LNHDA, CDR2 SQIVND (reference sequence). This CDR3 is CASSTGRNYGYTF. CDR3 in DNA: TGTGCCAGTAGTACGGGACGTAACTATGGCTACACCTTC.

This chain connects TRBV5-1 to TRBJ2-7; 9 nucleotides agree with TRBD2. Germline CDR1 and CDR2: SGHRS and YFSETQ. Losses at the gene ends were 3 bases for V and 5 bases for J; bases not matched to a gene: 6. This CDR3 has 14 amino acids. As DNA, the CDR3 is TGCGCCAGCAGCTCGGGACTAGCTTTCAACGAGCAGTACTTC. Protein product: CASSSGLAFNEQYF.

This clone was seen a few times. This chain links TRBV19 with TRBJ2-7; 8 bases fit TRBD2. J gave up 0 bases and V 3 bases, and 1 base lay outside the gene matches. CDR1 and CDR2 (germline): LNHDA, SQIVND (reference sequence). This CDR3 has 14 amino acids. The CDR3 DNA is TGTGCCAGTAGTATCGGGACTAGCTCCTACGAGCAGTACTTC. The encoded protein is CASSIGTSSYEQYF. Drawing the rest from reference TRBV19 and TRBJ2-7, the complete variable domain is DGGITQSPKYLFRKEGQNVTLSCEQNLNHDAMYWYRQDPGQGLRLIYYSQIVNDFQKGDIAEGYSVSREKKESFPLTVTSAQKNPTAFYLCASSIGTSSYEQYFGPGTRLTVT.

The genes are TRBV24-1 and TRBJ2-3, with 7 nucleotides matching TRBD2. Trimming removed 4 bases from V and 1 base from J; junction bases left unmatched: 7. Germline lookup yields CDR1 KGHDR and CDR2 SFDVKD. This CDR3 comprises 16 residues. The DNA for the CDR3 is TGTGCCACCAGTGACCCGGGGGAGGGAGGCACAGATACGCAGTATTTT. As protein: CATSDPGEGGTDTQYF.

The chain joins TRBV5-1 to TRBJ1-2; weak D call: TRBD1 (5 bases). The CDR3 sequence is 12 residues long. Trimming removed 4 bases from V and 5 bases from J, with 9 bases in between. CDR1 is SGHRS, CDR2 YFSETQ, per germline. CDR3 DNA: TGCGCCAGCAGCGGGGGACCTTATGGCTACACCTTC. Its protein product is CASSGGPYGYTF.

This chain connects TRBV29-1 to TRBJ1-2, with 7 positions matching TRBD1. The germline CDR1 and CDR2 sequences are SQVTM and ANQGSEA. The CDR3 extends over 16 amino acids. V shed 4 bases and J 7 bases; nucleotides not matched to a gene: 18. CDR3 residues: CSVAPHRDSRLGGYTF. CDR3 DNA sequence: TGCAGCGTTGCGCCCCACCGGGACAGTCGCTTGGGTGGCTACACCTTC.

The rearrangement joins TRBV9 to TRBJ1-2, with D unclear. The V end lost 0 bases, the J end lost 7 bases, and 13 bases lay between the germline ends. This CDR3 comprises 14 residues. Germline loops: CDR1 SGDLS, CDR2 YYNGEE. The CDR3 coding sequence is TGTGCCAGCAGCGTAGTTGACTCCCCCTCTGGCTACACCTTC. Its translation: CASSVVDSPSGYTF.

This clone was seen just once. The rearrangement links TRBV4-2 to TRBJ1-2, with 11 positions matching TRBD1. V gave up 1 base and J gave up 8 bases; unmatched junction bases: 9. The germline V gene encodes CDR1 LGHNA and CDR2 YNFKEQ. The CDR3 is made up of 16 amino acids. The CDR3 spells CASSQAGQGVGRGYTF. Written as DNA, the CDR3 is TGTGCCAGCAGCCAAGCGGGACAGGGGGTAGGTCGAGGCTACACCTTC.

J is TRBJ1-2 and V is TRBV12-3 or TRBV12-4; no definite D call. CDR3 size: 13 residues. Trimming pared 6 bases from V and 7 bases from J, leaving 15 bases between. CDR3 sequence reads: CASSQTERGGYTF. The CDR3, as DNA: TGTGCCAGCAGCCAGACGGAGAGAGGTGGCTACACCTTC.

V is TRBV6-2 or TRBV6-3 and J is TRBJ2-2; D is perhaps TRBD1 or TRBD2 (6 bases each). Germline V gene sequence: CDR1 MNHEY, CDR2 SVGEGT. The CDR3 runs to 17 residues. V gave up 2 bases and J gave up 0 bases, with 13 bases separating them. CDR3 sequence reads: CASSYLVGGANTGELFF. In DNA form, the CDR3 reads TGTGCCAGCAGTTACCTCGTGGGGGGCGCGAACACCGGGGAGCTGTTTTTT.

The V gene is TRBV21-1, the J gene TRBJ2-4. TRBV21-1 is a known pseudogene. This CDR3 contains 16 residues. The DNA of the CDR3 is TGTGCCAGCAGCTTTAGGACACATCAGGGAAGCGGCATTCAGTACTTC. It yields the protein CASSFRTHQGSGIQYF.

The CDR3 reads CASSYSYQSRVNSYEQYF. The CDR3 DNA reads as TGTGCCAGCAGTTACTCGTATCAGTCGAGGGTGAACTCCTACGAGCAGTACTTC. The rearrangement joins TRBV6-2 or TRBV6-3 to TRBJ2-7; D possibly corresponds to TRBD2 (5 bases). Germline V gives CDR1 MNHEY, CDR2 SVGEGT. Trimming left V 0 bases short and J 0 bases short, with 18 bases between. The CDR3 has 18 residues.

The V and J genes are TRBV6-5 and TRBJ2-3, with a tentative D call TRBD1 (6 bases). V lost 6 bases and J 5 bases, leaving 15 bases between the germline ends. Germline V gene lookup returns CDR1 MNHEY and CDR2 SVGAGI. This CDR3 spans 14 amino acids. In DNA, the CDR3 is TGTGCCAGCAGGACAGGTCAATGGGTAGATACGCAGTATTTT. This translates into CASRTGQWVDTQYF.

This chain connects TRBV18 to TRBJ2-4; D call uncertain. CDR3 length: 15 amino acids. From germline, CDR1 is KGHSH and CDR2 LQKENI. V was trimmed by 2 bases and J by 2 bases, leaving 10 bases between them. CDR3 DNA: TGTGCCAGCTCACCAGAGAGAGCAACCAAAAACATTCAGTACTTC. Its translation is CASSPERATKNIQYF.

The chain recombines TRBV5-1 with TRBJ2-5; 8 nucleotides align to TRBD1. After removal of 2 bases from V and 0 bases from J, the junction contained 6 bases not matched to a gene. The germline V gene has CDR1 SGHRS and CDR2 YFSETQ. This CDR3 contains 16 residues. This CDR3 is CASSLWTGQYQETQYF. The DNA of the CDR3 is TGCGCCAGCAGCTTATGGACAGGGCAGTACCAAGAGACCCAGTACTTC.

V gene TRBV15 combines with J gene TRBJ2-6, with no clear D. This CDR3 contains 12 residues. Germline V gives CDR1 LNHNV, CDR2 YYDKDF (reference sequence). Trimming took off 10 bases at V and 2 bases at J, with 6 bases between the two ends. As DNA, the CDR3 is TGTGCCATCCCAACTGGGGCCAACGTCCTGACTTTC. The encoded protein is CAIPTGANVLTF. The variable domain in full, with the rest retrieved from reference TRBV15 and TRBJ2-6, is DAMVIQNPRYQVTQFGKPVTLSCSQTLNHNVMYWYQQKSSQAPKLLFHYYDKDFNNEADTPDNFQSRRPNTSFCFLDIRSPGLGDTAMYLCAIPTGANVLTFGAGSRLTVL.

The rearrangement uses TRBV11-2 and TRBJ2-2; tentative D call: TRBD1 (6 bases). The CDR3 has 14 amino acids. V lost 2 bases and J 5 bases, leaving 9 bases between the germline ends. The V gene's germline CDR1 is SGHAT and CDR2 FQNNGV. For the CDR3, the DNA is TGTGCCAGCAGCTTAAACAGGGTAACCGGGGAGCTGTTTTTT. Translating gives CASSLNRVTGELFF. Complete variable domain (other parts from reference TRBV11-2 and TRBJ2-2): EAGVAQSPRYKIIEKRQSVAFWCNPISGHATLYWYQQILGQGPKLLIQFQNNGVVDDSQLPKDRFSAERLKGVDSTLKIQPAKLEDSAVYLCASSLNRVTGELFFGEGSRLTVL.

In this sample, this clone turned up once. This chain connects TRBV5-1 to TRBJ2-4; no firm D call. The CDR3 totals 17 residues. Trimming stripped 10 bases from V and 0 bases from J, with 23 bases between. The germline gives CDR1 SGHRS, CDR2 YFSETQ. CDR3 loop: CAPSGEEVYKAKNIQYF. In DNA, the CDR3 is TGCGCCCCCAGTGGTGAGGAAGTATACAAAGCCAAAAACATTCAGTACTTC.

This clone occurred a few times. This rearrangement joins TRBV3-1 (or the pseudogene TRBV3-2) to TRBJ1-3; D uncertain. This CDR3 is built from 12 residues. Trimming removed 1 base from V and 7 bases from J, with 5 bases in between. Per germline, CDR1 LGHDT and CDR2 YNNKEL (reference sequence). The CDR3 region has the DNA TGTGCCAGCAGCCAAGCCGAGAACACCATATATTTT. It yields the protein CASSQAENTIYF.

V gene TRBV27 combines with J gene TRBJ2-3, with TRBD1 identical over 7 bases. This CDR3 contains 13 residues. The germline V gene has CDR1 MNHEY and CDR2 SMNVEV (reference sequence). Germline trimming cut 8 bases from V and 3 bases from J; bases unmatched to any gene: 5. CDR3 sequence reads: CASSTGPTDTQYF. The CDR3 DNA follows: TGTGCCAGCTCGACAGGGCCGACAGATACGCAGTATTTT.

This chain uses TRBV3-1 (or the pseudogene TRBV3-2) with TRBJ2-3, with D maybe TRBD2 (6 bases). The V end was cut by 3 bases, the J end by 0 bases, with 10 bases between. Germline values: CDR1 LGHDT, CDR2 YNNKEL (reference sequence). The CDR3 extends over 15 amino acids. DNA of the CDR3: TGTGCCAGCAGCCAGGTAGCGGCTAGCACAGATACGCAGTATTTT. It encodes CASSQVAASTDTQYF.